Below, 8 T cell receptor beta chains from the same sample are listed, as sequenced in a study of CD8+ T cells in alopecia areata. Extraction and reverse transcription of RNA yielded cDNA as the sequencing template. Profiling relied on immunoSEQ multiplex PCR, and the TCRdb table lists in-frame clones only, not all of them. Of about 200,000 clones in the sample, about 61% were seen once. Material for sequencing was CD8+ T cells sorted from blood. These receptors originate from a human donor in good health.

The chain uses TRBV2 and TRBJ1-2; no firm D call. Between the trimmed V and J ends, which lost 2 bases and 7 bases, there was a span of 5 bases. Germline lookup yields CDR1 SNHLY and CDR2 FYNNEI. This CDR3 region has 11 residues. The CDR3 loop is CASSEWIGYTF. DNA of the CDR3: TGTGCCAGCAGTGAATGGATTGGCTACACCTTC.

CDR3 protein: CALIPRPGQGPYEQYF. As DNA, the CDR3 is TGTGCCTTAATACCTCGACCGGGACAGGGGCCCTACGAGCAGTACTTC. The chain carries TRBV30 and TRBJ2-7; 10 bases are a match to TRBD1. Germline CDR1 and CDR2: GTSNPN and SVGIG (reference sequence). Germline trimming cut 7 bases from V and 2 bases from J; bases unmatched to any gene: 14. There are 16 residues in the CDR3.

The gene calls are TRBV9 and TRBJ2-1; TRBD2 aligns across 7 bases. Trimming at V came to 0 bases and at J to 15 bases, leaving 6 bases not matched to a gene. This CDR3 contains 12 residues. Germline V gives CDR1 SGDLS, CDR2 YYNGEE. The CDR3 DNA sequence: TGTGCCAGCAGCGTAGAGGGACTACGCTTGTTCTTC. This codes for CASSVEGLRLFF. The entire variable domain, with the rest obtained from reference TRBV9 and TRBJ2-1, is as follows: DSGVTQTPKHLITATGQRVTLRCSPRSGDLSVYWYQQSLDQGLQFLIQYYNGEERAKGNILERFSAQQFPDLHSELNLSSLELGDSALYFCASSVEGLRLFFGPGTRLTVL.

J is TRBJ1-2 and V is TRBV29-1; no firm D call. The CDR3 extends over 13 amino acids. The V end lost 1 base, the J end lost 0 bases, and 6 bases lay between the germline ends. The germline V gene has CDR1 SQVTM and CDR2 ANQGSEA. The CDR3 nucleotides are TGCAGCGTTGAAGCCGTGACTAACTATGGCTACACCTTC. Residues: CSVEAVTNYGYTF.

This clone was recorded only once. The CDR3 DNA reads as TGCGCCAGCAGCCAACAGGGGTCCCCCTCTAACTATGGCTACACCTTC. Translated, it gives CASSQQGSPSNYGYTF. V gene TRBV4-1 combines with J gene TRBJ1-2; perhaps TRBD1 as D (6 bases). This CDR3 has 16 residues. The V gene lost 2 bases and the J gene lost 0 bases, with 13 bases spanning the gap. Per germline, CDR1 MGHRA and CDR2 YSYEKL.

V usage is TRBV15 and J usage is TRBJ2-5; the D is unclear. V was shortened by 0 bases and J by 7 bases, with 6 bases between the two germline ends. CDR1 LNHNV and CDR2 YYDKDF come from the germline V gene (reference sequence). The CDR3 loop spans 12 amino acids. CDR3 coding DNA: TGTGCCACCAGCAGAGATTGGGTGACCCAGTACTTC. Residues: CATSRDWVTQYF. Filled out from reference TRBV15 and TRBJ2-5, the complete variable domain reads DAMVIQNPRYQVTQFGKPVTLSCSQTLNHNVMYWYQQKSSQAPKLLFHYYDKDFNNEADTPDNFQSRRPNTSFCFLDIRSPGLGDTAMYLCATSRDWVTQYFGPGTRLLVL.

V is TRBV6-5 and J is TRBJ2-7, with D possibly TRBD1 on 6 matching bases. Germline V gives CDR1 MNHEY, CDR2 SVGAGI. The CDR3 has 14 residues. V was clipped by 2 bases and J by 2 bases, with 10 bases between them. CDR3 protein: CASSYGRGAYEQYF. CDR3 coding DNA: TGTGCCAGCAGTTACGGCAGGGGAGCCTACGAGCAGTACTTC.

The chain uses TRBV28 and TRBJ2-2; D ambiguous. In germline, CDR1 is MDHEN, CDR2 SYDVKM. The V gene lost 2 bases and the J gene lost 6 bases, with 7 bases spanning the gap. The CDR3 sequence is 13 residues long. The CDR3 is CASSLRVSGELFF. In DNA form, the CDR3 reads TGTGCCAGCAGTTTAAGGGTGTCCGGGGAGCTGTTTTTT.